This TCR beta chain originates from a study of T cell repertoires and HLA-DP antigens. On this clone: The target antigen is unknown.

The CDR3 length is 12 residues. Germline loops: CDR1 MDHEN, CDR2 SYDVKM. V was clipped by 3 bases and J by 10 bases, with 12 bases between them. Here immunoSEQ multiplex PCR was the method, and the copy in TCRdb shows in-frame clones only, minus some. The table has fewer than 95,000 clones, approximately 89% seen once. The sequence was collected from a man in his forties or fifties in good health and CMV-seronegative. Input material: CD4+ T cells from PBMCs. This chain connects TRBV28 to TRBJ1-1; D is perhaps TRBD1 (5 bases). The CDR3 coding sequence is TGTGCCAGCAGTTTGCAACAGGCGAGAGCTTTCTTT. The encoded protein is CASSLQQARAFF.